This T cell receptor beta chain stems from a study of PD-1 blockade in classical Hodgkin lymphoma. Study as a whole: Once every 2 weeks, patients received intravenous nivolumab at 3 mg/kg. Study-wide points: CD4+ TCR diversity, unlike CD8+, climbed significantly by C4D1. Baseline diversity resembling that of newly diagnosed patients was seen in complete responders.

Indicated time point: cycle 4 day 1 (C4D1), after 5 to 7 weeks of nivolumab. All trial patients relapsed after autologous stem cell transplantation. Germline V gives CDR1 SGHRS, CDR2 YFSETQ. This CDR3 comprises 13 residues. The trim removed 4 bases at V and 0 bases at J, leaving 1 base unmatched. Profiling relied on immunoSEQ multiplex PCR, and the TCRdb table lists in-frame clones only, not all of them. The data hold about 47,000 clones, with 80% observed a single time. Comments on this clone: Its antigen is not known.

V and J are TRBV5-1 and TRBJ2-7; 7 bases fit TRBD1. The receptor's source is a human donor with classical Hodgkin lymphoma. The material was peripheral blood mononuclear cells (PBMCs), obtained before the fourth cycle of nivolumab. The CDR3 protein is CASSPGGSYEQYF. The CDR3 DNA reads as TGCGCCAGCAGCCCAGGGGGCTCCTACGAGCAGTACTTC.